The 5 T cell receptor beta chains reported below all come from one sample, sequenced in a study of T cells in localized non-small cell lung cancer (dated by TCRdb to the early 2020s). Library prep was done by the immunoSEQ multiplex PCR assay. The clones in this table, taken by TCRdb from immuneACCESS, are in-frame only. Not every clone is retained; where verified, under half of the shortfall comes from an unresolved V gene, and the cause of the rest is unknown. Here the sample has more than 45,000 clones; roughly 88% occur a single time. About a sixth of the sample lies in the top ten. The sample in question was peripheral blood mononuclear cells, obtained before any cancer treatment. The receptors shown here come from a man aged 40-75 years with stage III lung adenocarcinoma.

The chain joins TRBV19 to TRBJ1-1; D remains ambiguous. Germline V lookup: CDR1 LNHDA, CDR2 SQIVND (reference sequence). This CDR3 is 14 amino acids long. V dropped 1 base and J dropped 6 bases, with 12 bases sitting between them. The CDR3 protein is CASSIAPPSAEAFF. Written as DNA, the CDR3 is TGTGCCAGTAGTATAGCCCCCCCAAGCGCTGAAGCTTTCTTT.

The J gene is TRBJ2-1, the V gene TRBV7-9; 11 bases align to TRBD2. This CDR3 is 14 amino acids long. Germline lookup yields CDR1 SEHNR and CDR2 FQNEAQ (reference sequence). J was trimmed by 9 bases and V by 2 bases; bases with no gene match: 3. CDR3 sequence reads: CASSLTSGRVEQFF. DNA of the CDR3: TGTGCCAGCAGCTTAACTAGCGGGAGAGTTGAGCAGTTCTTC.

This clone was observed a single time. This chain links TRBV6-5 with TRBJ2-7; weak D call: TRBD1 (7 bases). Germline V gene data show CDR1 as MNHEY and CDR2 as SVGAGI. The V and J ends lost 4 bases and 1 base respectively, with 14 bases between them. This CDR3 region has 15 residues. The CDR3 region is CASSSGGLASYEQYF. The CDR3, as DNA: TGTGCCAGCAGTTCAGGGGGGCTTGCTTCCTACGAGCAGTACTTC.

This sequence joins TRBV5-1 and TRBJ1-1, with 7 bases identical to TRBD1. CDR3 length: 12 amino acids. Germline assignment: CDR1 SGHRS and CDR2 YFSETQ. Losses at the gene ends were 4 bases for V and 4 bases for J; bases not matched to a gene: 1. Written as DNA, the CDR3 is TGCGCCAGCAGCACAGGGGTCACTGAAGCTTTCTTT. This gives the protein CASSTGVTEAFF.

About this clone itself: The same CDR3 can be traced to other DNA sequences in this sample. The V and J genes are TRBV5-1 and TRBJ2-7; D gene uncertain. This CDR3 contains 14 residues. Deletions cut 0 bases from V and 0 bases from J, with 7 bases between. CDR1 is SGHRS and CDR2 is YFSETQ in the germline V gene. Here the CDR3 reads CASSLAGTSYEQYF. CDR3 in DNA: TGCGCCAGCAGCTTGGCGGGCACCTCCTACGAGCAGTACTTC.